The rows below give T cell receptor beta chains drawn from one sample of a study of blood T cell repertoires in COVID-19. TCRdb's table, derived via immunoSEQ multiplex PCR, lists solely in-frame clones and lacks some. The sample lists around 260,000 clones; more than 90% were seen once. The specimen was peripheral blood. The receptors derive from a young adult with COVID-19, enrolled during active disease. Each CDR3 is given with its conserved first and last residue. D genes are given only for firm matches. A clone size is listed for some rows: how often the clone was seen (once, few, many), or a class if it is expanded.

>TRBJ1-1|TRBV5-1|15|NA|NA
CASSGDILMNTEAFF
TGCGCCAGCAGCGGGGACATCCTCATGAACACTGAAGCTTTCTTT
>TRBJ1-3|TRBV7-2|14|NA|few
CASSSQGFGNTIYF
TGTGCCAGCAGCTCACAGGGATTTGGAAACACCATATATTTT
>TRBJ2-7|TRBV2|12|NA|NA
CASSGGLGEQYF
TGTGCCAGCAGCGGGGGGCTGGGCGAGCAGTACTTC
>TRBJ1-2|TRBV27|13|NA|NA
CASGYGVGYGYTF
TGTGCCAGCGGGTACGGGGTGGGCTATGGCTACACCTTC
>TRBJ1-2|TRBV13|15|NA|NA
CASSLEGLKNYGYTF
TGTGCCAGCAGCTTAGAGGGACTCAAGAACTATGGCTACACCTTC
>TRBJ1-3|TRBV19|14|NA|NA
CASSIPGIGNTIYF
TGTGCCAGTAGTATCCCAGGAATTGGAAACACCATATATTTT
>TRBJ2-2|TRBV6-2/TRBV6-3|15|NA|few
CASGQGGLDTGELFF
TGTGCCAGCGGCCAGGGGGGGCTCGACACCGGGGAGCTGTTTTTT
>TRBJ2-7|TRBV5-1|15|TRBD2|once
CASSPGGSGSYEQYF
TGCGCCAGCAGTCCAGGCGGGAGTGGCTCCTACGAGCAGTACTTC
>TRBJ1-1|TRBV21-1|15|NA|NA
CASSKIQGAGTEAFF
TGTGCCAGCAGCAAAATACAGGGGGCGGGCACTGAAGCTTTCTTT
>TRBJ1-2|TRBV2|13|NA|NA
CASGDGPTRGYTF
TGTGCCAGCGGGGACGGACCGACTAGGGGCTACACCTTC
>TRBJ2-3|TRBV5-1|15|NA|once
CASTISGGRTDTQYF
TGCGCCAGCACTATTTCAGGGGGGCGCACAGATACGCAGTATTTT
>TRBJ1-1|TRBV12-3/TRBV12-4|13|NA|few
CASSFKPLVEAFF
TGTGCCAGCAGTTTCAAGCCCCTTGTGGAAGCTTTCTTT
>TRBJ2-5|TRBV5-4|15|TRBD2|NA
CASRGRREVEETQYF
TGTGCCAGCAGGGGTCGACGGGAGGTGGAAGAGACCCAGTACTTC
>TRBJ1-1|TRBV9|10|NA|NA
CASSPSVAFF
TGTGCCAGCAGCCCGTCGGTAGCTTTCTTT
>TRBJ1-6|TRBV2|14|TRBD1|NA
CASTITGGRSPLHF
TGTGCCAGCACCATCACAGGGGGCCGCTCACCCCTCCACTTT
>TRBJ1-5|TRBV5-1|15|TRBD1|NA
CASSDGQGENQPQHF
TGCGCCAGCAGCGACGGACAGGGGGAAAATCAGCCCCAGCATTTT
>TRBJ2-3|TRBV4-3|17|NA|NA
CASSQEVNSGKGDTQYF
TGCGCCAGCAGCCAAGAGGTGAATTCAGGGAAGGGAGATACGCAGTATTTT
>TRBJ2-3|TRBV18|19|TRBD2|NA
CASSLLGLAGGFGTDTQYF
TGTGCCAGCTCACTCCTCGGGCTAGCGGGAGGATTTGGCACAGATACGCAGTATTTT
>TRBJ2-2|TRBV6-5|14|NA|NA
CASSYGRDTGELFF
TGTGCCAGCAGTTACGGCCGGGACACCGGGGAGCTGTTTTTT
>TRBJ2-5|TRBV21-1|17|NA|NA
CASSKDLGGDPQETQYF
TGTGCCAGCAGCAAAGATCTAGGGGGCGATCCCCAAGAGACCCAGTACTTC
>TRBJ2-1|TRBV2|15|TRBD2|NA
CASQFGTSAINEQFF
TGTGCCAGTCAATTCGGGACTAGTGCGATTAATGAGCAGTTCTTC
>TRBJ2-3|TRBV11-2|17|TRBD2|NA
CASSLDLAGGRTDTQYF
TGTGCCAGCAGCTTAGATCTGGCGGGAGGGCGAACAGATACGCAGTATTTT
>TRBJ1-1|TRBV14|13|NA|NA
CASSQVGGGEAFF
TGTGCCAGCAGCCAAGTTGGAGGCGGTGAAGCTTTCTTT
>TRBJ2-7|TRBV12-3/TRBV12-4|13|NA|NA
CASRTTSSYEQYF
TGTGCCAGCAGAACGACTAGCTCCTACGAGCAGTACTTC
>TRBJ2-1|TRBV5-1|12|TRBD1|NA
CASSLTGDGQFF
TGCGCCAGCAGCTTGACAGGGGACGGGCAGTTCTTC
>TRBJ1-1|TRBV25-1|14|NA|NA
CASSEHRGDTEAFF
TGTGCCAGCAGTGAACACCGGGGAGACACTGAAGCTTTCTTT
>TRBJ2-7|TRBV6-1|18|TRBD2|NA
CASSDLALAGVLIYEQYF
TGTGCCAGCAGTGACCTGGCCCTAGCGGGAGTCTTAATTTACGAGCAGTACTTC
>TRBJ2-7|TRBV6-5|13|NA|NA
CASSGTPAYEQYF
TGTGCCAGCTCCGGGACACCAGCCTACGAGCAGTACTTC
>TRBJ2-2|TRBV6-5|14|TRBD2|NA
CASSASGNTGELFF
TGTGCCTCGTCCGCTAGCGGGAACACCGGGGAGCTGTTTTTT
>TRBJ2-1|TRBV25-1|16|TRBD2|NA
CASSERAGGSYNEQFF
TGTGCCAGCAGTGAAAGGGCGGGAGGATCTTACAATGAGCAGTTCTTC
>TRBJ2-7|TRBV28|14|TRBD1|NA
CAGSFNDRAYEQYF
TGTGCCGGCAGTTTCAATGACAGGGCCTACGAGCAGTACTTC
>TRBJ2-1|TRBV15|17|TRBD2|NA
CATSRPWAGAGYNEQFF
TGTGCCACCAGCAGACCCTGGGCGGGAGCGGGCTACAATGAGCAGTTCTTC
>TRBJ1-5|TRBV6-6|16|NA|NA
CASSYSDNFSNQPQHF
TGTGCCAGCAGTTACTCTGACAATTTCAGCAATCAGCCCCAGCATTTT
>TRBJ1-2|TRBV7-2|17|TRBD1|NA
CASSSPPGQGFGYGYTF
TGTGCCAGCAGCTCTCCCCCGGGACAGGGGTTCGGCTATGGCTACACCTTC
>TRBJ2-5|TRBV11-2|18|TRBD2|NA
CASSFVGLAGGLGETQYF
TGTGCCAGCAGCTTCGTGGGACTAGCGGGAGGCCTGGGGGAGACCCAGTACTTC
>TRBJ2-3|TRBV2|16|TRBD2|NA
CASSETSGGTTDTQYF
TGTGCCAGCAGTGAAACTAGCGGGGGGACCACAGATACGCAGTATTTT
>TRBJ2-1|TRBV4-1|12|NA|NA
CASSQPYNEQFF
TGCGCCAGCAGCCAACCGTACAATGAGCAGTTCTTC
>TRBJ1-3|TRBV5-6|14|TRBD1|NA
CASSWDRIRNTIYF
TGTGCCAGCAGCTGGGACAGGATTCGAAACACCATATATTTT
>TRBJ2-7|TRBV27|14|TRBD2|NA
CASSFAGGDYEQYF
TGTGCCAGCAGTTTCGCGGGGGGGGACTACGAGCAGTACTTC
>TRBJ2-3|TRBV10-3|14|NA|NA
CAIGRTASTDTQYF
TGTGCCATCGGGCGCACGGCTAGCACAGATACGCAGTATTTT
>TRBJ2-1|TRBV27|14|TRBD2|NA
CASSGLADYNEQFF
TGTGCCAGCAGTGGACTAGCGGACTACAATGAGCAGTTCTTC
>TRBJ1-2|TRBV30|14|TRBD1|NA
CAWTETGANYGYTF
TGTGCCTGGACCGAGACAGGGGCTAACTATGGCTACACCTTC
>TRBJ2-7|TRBV5-1|18|TRBD1|NA
CASSFRTGNADGAYEQYF
TGCGCCAGCAGCTTCCGGACAGGGAACGCGGATGGAGCCTACGAGCAGTACTTC
>TRBJ2-1|TRBV5-8|17|TRBD2|NA
CASSPANGLASASGQFF
TGTGCCAGCAGCCCGGCGAATGGACTAGCGAGTGCCTCTGGGCAGTTCTTC
>TRBJ2-7|TRBV29-1|13|NA|once
CSVHAGLLDEQYF
TGCAGCGTCCATGCAGGGTTATTGGACGAGCAGTACTTC
>TRBJ1-6|TRBV7-8|13|NA|NA
CASSSIRGSPLHF
TGTGCCAGCAGCTCCATCAGGGGTTCACCCCTCCACTTT
>TRBJ1-6|TRBV4-2|17|NA|NA
CASSQGQLISYNSPLHF
TGTGCCAGCAGCCAAGGACAGCTAATCTCCTATAATTCACCCCTCCACTTT